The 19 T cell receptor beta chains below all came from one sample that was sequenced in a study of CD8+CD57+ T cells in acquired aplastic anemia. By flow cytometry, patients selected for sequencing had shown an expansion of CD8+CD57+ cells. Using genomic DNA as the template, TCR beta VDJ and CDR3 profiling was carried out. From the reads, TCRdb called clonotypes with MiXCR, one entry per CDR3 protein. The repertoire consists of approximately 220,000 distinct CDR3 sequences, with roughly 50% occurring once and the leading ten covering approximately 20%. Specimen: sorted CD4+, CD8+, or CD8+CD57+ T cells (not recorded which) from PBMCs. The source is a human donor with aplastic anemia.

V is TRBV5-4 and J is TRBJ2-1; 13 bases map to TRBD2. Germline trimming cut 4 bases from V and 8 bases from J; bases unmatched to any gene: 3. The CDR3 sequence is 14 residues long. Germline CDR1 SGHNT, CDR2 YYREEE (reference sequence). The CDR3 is CASSRLAGGDEQFF. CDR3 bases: TGTGCCAGCAGCCGACTAGCGGGGGGCGATGAGCAGTTCTTC.

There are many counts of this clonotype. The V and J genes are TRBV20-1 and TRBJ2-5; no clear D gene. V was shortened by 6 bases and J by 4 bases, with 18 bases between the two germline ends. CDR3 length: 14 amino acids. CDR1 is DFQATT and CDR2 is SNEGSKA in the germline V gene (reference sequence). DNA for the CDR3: TGCAGTGCCACCTCGTGGGGTATCGGAGAGACCCAGTACTTC. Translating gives CSATSWGIGETQYF.

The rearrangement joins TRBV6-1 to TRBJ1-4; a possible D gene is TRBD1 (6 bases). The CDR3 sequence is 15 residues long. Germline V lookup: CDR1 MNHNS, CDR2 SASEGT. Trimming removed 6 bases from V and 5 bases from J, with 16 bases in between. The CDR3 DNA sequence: TGTGCCAGCAGGCCGAACAGGGTCCAAAATGAAAAACTGTTTTTT. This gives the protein CASRPNRVQNEKLFF.

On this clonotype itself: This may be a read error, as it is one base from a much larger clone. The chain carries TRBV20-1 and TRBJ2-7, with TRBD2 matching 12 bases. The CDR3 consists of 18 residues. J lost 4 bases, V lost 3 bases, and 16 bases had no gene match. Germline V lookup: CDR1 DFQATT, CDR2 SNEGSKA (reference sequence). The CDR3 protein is CSARPPLLAGGTPYEQYF. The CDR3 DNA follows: TGCAGTGCTAGGCCGCCCCTTCTAGCGGGGGGGACGCCGTACGAGCAGTACTTC.

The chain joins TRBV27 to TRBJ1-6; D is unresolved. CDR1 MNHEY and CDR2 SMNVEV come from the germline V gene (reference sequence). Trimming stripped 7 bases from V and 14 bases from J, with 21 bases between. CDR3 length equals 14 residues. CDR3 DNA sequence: TGTGCCAGCACCGGGCGTTTCGGGGAATTCACCCTCCACTTT. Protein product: CASTGRFGEFTLHF.

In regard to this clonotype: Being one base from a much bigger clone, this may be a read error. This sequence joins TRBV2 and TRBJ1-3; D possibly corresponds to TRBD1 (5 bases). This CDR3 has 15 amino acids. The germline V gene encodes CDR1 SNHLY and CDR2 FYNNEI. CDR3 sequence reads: CASSEIRASGDTIYF. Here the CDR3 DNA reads TGTGCCAGCAGTGAAATCAGGGCCTCTGGAGACACCATATATTTT.

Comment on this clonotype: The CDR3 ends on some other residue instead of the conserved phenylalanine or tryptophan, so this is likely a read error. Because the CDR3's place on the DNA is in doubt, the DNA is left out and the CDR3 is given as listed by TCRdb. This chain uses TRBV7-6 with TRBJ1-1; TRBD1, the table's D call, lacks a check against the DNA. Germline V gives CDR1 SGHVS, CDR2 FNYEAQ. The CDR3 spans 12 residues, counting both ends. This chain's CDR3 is CASSSQGRQASS.

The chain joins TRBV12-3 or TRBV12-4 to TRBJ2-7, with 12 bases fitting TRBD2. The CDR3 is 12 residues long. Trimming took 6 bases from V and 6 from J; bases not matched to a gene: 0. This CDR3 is CASRGLAGEQYF. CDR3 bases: TGTGCCAGCAGGGGACTAGCGGGCGAGCAGTACTTC.

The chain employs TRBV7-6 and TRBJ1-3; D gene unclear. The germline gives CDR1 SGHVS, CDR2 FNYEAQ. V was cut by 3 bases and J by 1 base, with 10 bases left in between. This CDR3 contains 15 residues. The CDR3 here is CASSLAAVSGNTIYF. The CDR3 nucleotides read TGTGCCAGCAGCTTGGCGGCAGTTTCTGGAAACACCATATATTTT.

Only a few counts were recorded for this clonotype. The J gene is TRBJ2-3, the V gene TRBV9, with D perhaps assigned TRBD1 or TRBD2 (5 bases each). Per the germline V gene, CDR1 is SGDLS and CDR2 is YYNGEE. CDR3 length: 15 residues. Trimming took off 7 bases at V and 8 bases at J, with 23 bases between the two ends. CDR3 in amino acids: CASSPGTSDQATQYF. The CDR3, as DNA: TGTGCCAGCTCACCGGGGACCTCGGACCAGGCTACGCAGTATTTT.

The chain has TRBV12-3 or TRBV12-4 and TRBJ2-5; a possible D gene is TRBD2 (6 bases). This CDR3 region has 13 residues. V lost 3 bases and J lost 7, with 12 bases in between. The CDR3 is CASSFFSGGTQYF. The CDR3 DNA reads TGTGCCAGCAGTTTCTTTAGCGGTGGGACCCAGTACTTC.

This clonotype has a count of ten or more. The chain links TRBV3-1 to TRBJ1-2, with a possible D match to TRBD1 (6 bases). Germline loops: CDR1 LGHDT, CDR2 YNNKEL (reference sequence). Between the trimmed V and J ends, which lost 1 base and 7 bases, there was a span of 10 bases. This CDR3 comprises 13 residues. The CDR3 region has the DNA TGTGCCAGCAGCCAAGCACAGGGACTTGGCTACACCTTC. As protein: CASSQAQGLGYTF. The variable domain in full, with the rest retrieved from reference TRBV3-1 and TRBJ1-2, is DTAVSQTPKYLVTQMGNDKSIKCEQNLGHDTMYWYKQDSKKFLKIMFSYNNKELIINETVPNRFSPKSPDKAHLNLHINSLELGDSAVYFCASSQAQGLGYTFGSGTRLTVV.

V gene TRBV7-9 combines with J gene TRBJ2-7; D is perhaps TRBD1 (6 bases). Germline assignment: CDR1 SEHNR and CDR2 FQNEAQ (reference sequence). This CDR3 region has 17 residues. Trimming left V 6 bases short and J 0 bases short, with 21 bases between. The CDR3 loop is CASSEVRQAKSSYEQYF. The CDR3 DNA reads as TGTGCCAGCAGTGAAGTTCGACAGGCCAAGAGCTCCTACGAGCAGTACTTC.

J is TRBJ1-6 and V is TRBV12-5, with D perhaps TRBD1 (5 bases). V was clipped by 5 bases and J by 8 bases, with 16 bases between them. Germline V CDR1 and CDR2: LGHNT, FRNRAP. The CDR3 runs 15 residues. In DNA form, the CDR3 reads TGTGCTAGTGGTACCCACGCGGGGCGTGATTCACCCCTCCACTTT. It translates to CASGTHAGRDSPLHF.

The CDR3 DNA follows: TGTGCCAGTAGTCAACAGGGGGTCCACGAGCAGTACTTC. This encodes CASSQQGVHEQYF. The V call is TRBV19, the J call TRBJ2-7, with 8 bases matching TRBD1. V trimming: 5 bases; J trimming: 5 bases; junction bases outside the gene matches: 5. Germline V lookup: CDR1 LNHDA, CDR2 SQIVND (reference sequence). The CDR3 loop spans 13 amino acids.

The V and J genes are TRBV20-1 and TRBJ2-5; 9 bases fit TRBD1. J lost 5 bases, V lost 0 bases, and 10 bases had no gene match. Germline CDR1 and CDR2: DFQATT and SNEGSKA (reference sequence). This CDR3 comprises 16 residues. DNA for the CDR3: TGCAGTGCTAGAGACCTACAGGGGGCTTTCGGGGAGACCCAGTACTTC. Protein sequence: CSARDLQGAFGETQYF.

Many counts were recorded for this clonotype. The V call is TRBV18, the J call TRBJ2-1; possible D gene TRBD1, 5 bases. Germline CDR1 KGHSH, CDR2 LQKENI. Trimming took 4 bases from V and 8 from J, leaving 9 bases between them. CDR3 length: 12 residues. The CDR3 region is CASSLPGYEQFF. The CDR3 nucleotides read TGTGCCAGCTCACTTCCAGGGTATGAGCAGTTCTTC. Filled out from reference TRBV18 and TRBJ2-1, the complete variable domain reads NAGVMQNPRHLVRRRGQEARLRCSPMKGHSHVYWYRQLPEEGLKFMVYLQKENIIDESGMPKERFSAEFPKEGPSILRIQQVVRGDSAAYFCASSLPGYEQFFGPGTRLTVL.

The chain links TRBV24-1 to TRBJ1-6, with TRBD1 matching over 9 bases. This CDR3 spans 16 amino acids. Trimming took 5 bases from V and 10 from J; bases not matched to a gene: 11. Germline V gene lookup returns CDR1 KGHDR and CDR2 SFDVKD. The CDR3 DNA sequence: TGTGCCACCAGTGCCATCGGGGACAGGGTAGCATCACCCCTCCACTTT. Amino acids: CATSAIGDRVASPLHF.

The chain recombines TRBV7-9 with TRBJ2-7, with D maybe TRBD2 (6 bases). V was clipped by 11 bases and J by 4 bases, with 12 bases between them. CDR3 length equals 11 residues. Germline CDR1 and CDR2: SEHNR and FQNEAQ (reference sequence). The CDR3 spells CAGGDHYEQYF. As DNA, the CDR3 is TGTGCCGGAGGGGACCATTACGAGCAGTACTTC.